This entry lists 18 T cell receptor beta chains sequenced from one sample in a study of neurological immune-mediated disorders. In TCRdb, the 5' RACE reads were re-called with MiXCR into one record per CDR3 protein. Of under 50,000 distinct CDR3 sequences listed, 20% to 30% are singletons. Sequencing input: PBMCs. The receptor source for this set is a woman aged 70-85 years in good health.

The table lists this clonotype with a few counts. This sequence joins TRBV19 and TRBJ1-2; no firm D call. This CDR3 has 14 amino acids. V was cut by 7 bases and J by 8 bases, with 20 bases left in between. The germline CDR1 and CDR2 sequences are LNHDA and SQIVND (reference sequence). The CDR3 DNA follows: TGTGCCAGTACCAAACAGACCACGATAGGCGGCTACACCTTC. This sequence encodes CASTKQTTIGGYTF.

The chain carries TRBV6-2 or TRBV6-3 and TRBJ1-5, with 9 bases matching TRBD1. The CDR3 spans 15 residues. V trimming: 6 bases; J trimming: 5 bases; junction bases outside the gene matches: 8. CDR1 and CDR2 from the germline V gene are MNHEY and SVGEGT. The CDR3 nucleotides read TGTGCCAGCAGCATCCCGGGACAGGGATATCAGCCCCAGCATTTT. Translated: CASSIPGQGYQPQHF.

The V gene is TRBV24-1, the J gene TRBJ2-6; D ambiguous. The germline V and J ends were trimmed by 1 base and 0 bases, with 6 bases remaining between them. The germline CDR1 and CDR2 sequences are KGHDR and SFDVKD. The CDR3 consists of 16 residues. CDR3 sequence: CATSDFSLSGANVLTF. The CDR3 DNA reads TGTGCCACCAGTGATTTTTCGCTCTCTGGGGCCAACGTCCTGACTTTC.

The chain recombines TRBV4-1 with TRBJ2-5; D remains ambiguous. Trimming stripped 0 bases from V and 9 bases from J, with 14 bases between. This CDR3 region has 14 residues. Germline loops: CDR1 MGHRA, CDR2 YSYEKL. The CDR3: CASSQEPVRTAQYF. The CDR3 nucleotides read TGCGCCAGCAGCCAAGAGCCGGTCCGTACGGCCCAGTACTTC.

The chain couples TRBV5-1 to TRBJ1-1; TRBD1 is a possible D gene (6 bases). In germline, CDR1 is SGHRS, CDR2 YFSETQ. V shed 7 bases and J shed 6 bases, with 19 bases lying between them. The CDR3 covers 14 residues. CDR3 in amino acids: CASGTGGGQPEAFF. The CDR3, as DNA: TGCGCCAGCGGGACCGGTGGGGGGCAGCCTGAAGCTTTCTTT.

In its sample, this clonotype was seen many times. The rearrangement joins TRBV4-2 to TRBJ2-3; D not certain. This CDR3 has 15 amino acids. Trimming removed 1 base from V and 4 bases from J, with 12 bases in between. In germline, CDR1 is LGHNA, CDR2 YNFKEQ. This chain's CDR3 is CASSQGVLRSDTQYF. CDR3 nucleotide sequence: TGTGCCAGCAGCCAAGGGGTCCTTCGCTCAGATACGCAGTATTTT.

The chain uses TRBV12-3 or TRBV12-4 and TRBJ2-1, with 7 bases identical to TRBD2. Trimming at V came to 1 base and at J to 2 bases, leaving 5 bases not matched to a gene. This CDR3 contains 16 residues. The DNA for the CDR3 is TGTGCCAGCAGTTTAGTGGGAGGGTTCGCCTACAATGAGCAGTTCTTC. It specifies CASSLVGGFAYNEQFF.

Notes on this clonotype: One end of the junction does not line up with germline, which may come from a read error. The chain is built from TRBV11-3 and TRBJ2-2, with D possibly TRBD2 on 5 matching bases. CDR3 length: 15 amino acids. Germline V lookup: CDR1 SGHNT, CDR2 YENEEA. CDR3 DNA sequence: TGTGCTAGCAGCCCCAGTACGGGGAGAAGAGGGGAGCTGTTTTTT. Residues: CASSPSTGRRGELFF. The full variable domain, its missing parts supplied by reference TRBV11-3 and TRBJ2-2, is EAGVVQSPRYKIIEKKQPVAFWCNPISGHNTLYWYLQNLGQGPELLIRYENEEAVDDSQLPKDRFSAERLKGVDSTLKIQPAELGDSAVYLCASSPSTGRRGELFFGEGSRLTVL.

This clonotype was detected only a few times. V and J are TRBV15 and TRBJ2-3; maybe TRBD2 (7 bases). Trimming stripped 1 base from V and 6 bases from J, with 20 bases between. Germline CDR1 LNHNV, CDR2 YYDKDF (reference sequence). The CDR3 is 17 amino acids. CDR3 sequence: CATSRGWGGSWVDTQYF. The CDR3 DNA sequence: TGTGCCACCAGCAGAGGATGGGGGGGCAGTTGGGTGGATACGCAGTATTTT.

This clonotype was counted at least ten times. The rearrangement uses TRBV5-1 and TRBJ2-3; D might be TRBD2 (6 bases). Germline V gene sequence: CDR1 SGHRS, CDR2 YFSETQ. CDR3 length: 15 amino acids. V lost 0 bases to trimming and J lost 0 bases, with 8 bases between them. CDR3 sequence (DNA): TGCGCCAGCAGCTTGGACGGACTAAGCACAGATACGCAGTATTTT. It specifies CASSLDGLSTDTQYF.

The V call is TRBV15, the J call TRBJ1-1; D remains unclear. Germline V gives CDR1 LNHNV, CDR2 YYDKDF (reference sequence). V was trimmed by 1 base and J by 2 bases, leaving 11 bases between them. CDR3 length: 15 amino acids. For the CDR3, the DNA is TGTGCCACCAGCAGAGTCGCCCGGGCAAACACTGAAGCTTTCTTT. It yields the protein CATSRVARANTEAFF. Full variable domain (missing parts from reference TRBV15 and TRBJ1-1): DAMVIQNPRYQVTQFGKPVTLSCSQTLNHNVMYWYQQKSSQAPKLLFHYYDKDFNNEADTPDNFQSRRPNTSFCFLDIRSPGLGDTAMYLCATSRVARANTEAFFGQGTRLTVV.

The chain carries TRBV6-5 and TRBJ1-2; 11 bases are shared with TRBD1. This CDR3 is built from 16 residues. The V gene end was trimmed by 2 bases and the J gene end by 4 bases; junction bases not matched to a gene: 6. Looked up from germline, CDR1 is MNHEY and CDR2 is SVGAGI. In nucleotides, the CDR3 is TGTGCCAGCAGTTACGCAAGGACAGGGGGCGGCTATGGCTACACCTTC. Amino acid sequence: CASSYARTGGGYGYTF.

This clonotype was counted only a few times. The CDR3 protein is CASSPWDHVTAGELFF. The CDR3, as DNA: TGTGCCAGCAGCCCCTGGGACCACGTGACCGCCGGGGAGCTGTTTTTT. The V call is TRBV5-5, the J call TRBJ2-2; perhaps D is TRBD1 or TRBD2 (5 bases each). Looked up from germline, CDR1 is SGHKS and CDR2 is YYEKEE (reference sequence). Trimming removed 4 bases from V and 6 bases from J, with 19 bases in between. The CDR3 runs 16 residues. The full variable domain, its missing parts supplied by reference TRBV5-5 and TRBJ2-2, is DAGVTQSPTHLIKTRGQQVTLRCSPISGHKSVSWYQQVLGQGPQFIFQYYEKEERGRGNFPDRFSARQFPNYSSELNVNALLLGDSALYLCASSPWDHVTAGELFFGEGSRLTVL.

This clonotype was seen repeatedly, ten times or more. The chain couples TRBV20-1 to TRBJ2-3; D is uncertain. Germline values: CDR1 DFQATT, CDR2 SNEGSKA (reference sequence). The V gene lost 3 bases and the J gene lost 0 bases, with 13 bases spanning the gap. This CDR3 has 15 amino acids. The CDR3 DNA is TGCAGTGCTAGTTTTGGGTTCTTAAGCACAGATACGCAGTATTTT. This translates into CSASFGFLSTDTQYF.

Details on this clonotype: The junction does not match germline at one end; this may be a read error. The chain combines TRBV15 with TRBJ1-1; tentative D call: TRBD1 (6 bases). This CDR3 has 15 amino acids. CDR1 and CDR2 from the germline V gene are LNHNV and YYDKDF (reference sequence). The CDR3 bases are TGTGCTACCAGCGGAGCGGACTGGGGGCTTAGTGAAGCTTTCTTT. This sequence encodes CATSGADWGLSEAFF.

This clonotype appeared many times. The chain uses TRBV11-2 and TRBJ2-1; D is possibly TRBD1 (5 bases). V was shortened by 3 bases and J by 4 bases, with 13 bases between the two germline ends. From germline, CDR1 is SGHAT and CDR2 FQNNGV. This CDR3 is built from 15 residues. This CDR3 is CASSFWGQPYNEQFF. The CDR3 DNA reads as TGTGCCAGCAGCTTTTGGGGCCAGCCTTACAATGAGCAGTTCTTC. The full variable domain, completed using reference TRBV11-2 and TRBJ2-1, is EAGVAQSPRYKIIEKRQSVAFWCNPISGHATLYWYQQILGQGPKLLIQFQNNGVVDDSQLPKDRFSAERLKGVDSTLKIQPAKLEDSAVYLCASSFWGQPYNEQFFGPGTRLTVL.

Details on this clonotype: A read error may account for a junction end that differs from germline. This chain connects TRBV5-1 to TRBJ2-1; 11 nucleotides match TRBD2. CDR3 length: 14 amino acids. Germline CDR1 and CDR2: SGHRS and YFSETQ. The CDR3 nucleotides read TGTGCCAGCAGCTCCACTAGCGGGGGCCCTGAGCAGTTCTTC. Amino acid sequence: CASSSTSGGPEQFF. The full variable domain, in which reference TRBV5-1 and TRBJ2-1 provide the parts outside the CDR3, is KAGVTQTPRYLIKTRGQQVTLSCSPISGHRSVSWYQQTPGQGLQFLFEYFSETQRNKGNFPGRFSGRQFSNSRSEMNVSTLELGDSALYLCASSSTSGGPEQFFGPGTRLTVL.

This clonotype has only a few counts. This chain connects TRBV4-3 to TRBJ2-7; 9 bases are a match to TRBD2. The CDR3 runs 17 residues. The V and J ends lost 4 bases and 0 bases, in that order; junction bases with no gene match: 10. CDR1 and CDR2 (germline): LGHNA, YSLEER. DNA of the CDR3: TGCGCCAGCAGCCTCATGCGGGGGGGGCCAAGCTCCTACGAGCAGTACTTC. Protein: CASSLMRGGPSSYEQYF.